The 32 T cell receptor beta chains presented below share a single source sample, sequenced in a study of blood T cell repertoires in COVID-19. Data came from immunoSEQ multiplex PCR; TCRdb stores just in-frame clones and leaves some out. The sample holds 300,000 to 450,000 clones, 81% seen once. The source material was peripheral blood. These receptors were collected from a human donor with acute or convalescent COVID-19. The donor label of this sample is uncertain.

The rearrangement joins TRBV30 to TRBJ1-6; TRBD1 matches 7 bases. This CDR3 spans 16 amino acids. The germline CDR1 and CDR2 sequences are GTSNPN and SVGIG (reference sequence). The V and J ends lost 3 bases and 6 bases, in that order; junction bases with no gene match: 11. CDR3 in amino acids: CAWRSPRDSLNSPLHF. CDR3 nucleotide sequence: TGTGCCTGGAGATCCCCCCGGGACAGCCTTAATTCACCCCTCCACTTT.

V is TRBV7-2 and J is TRBJ2-3; TRBD2 is a possible D gene (5 bases). The V end was cut by 1 base, the J end by 0 bases, with 11 bases between. CDR3 length: 16 residues. Per the germline V gene, CDR1 is SGHTA and CDR2 is FQGNSA. CDR3 region: CASSLVAQPSTDTQYF. The CDR3 coding sequence is TGTGCCAGCAGCTTAGTAGCGCAACCTAGCACAGATACGCAGTATTTT.

V is TRBV6-1 and J is TRBJ1-6; tentative D call: TRBD1 (6 bases). This CDR3 comprises 15 residues. In germline, CDR1 is MNHNS, CDR2 SASEGT. Trimming removed 2 bases at V and 9 bases at J, with 14 bases between. DNA for the CDR3: TGTGCCAGCAGTGAAAACTGGCAGGGGCCTTCACCCCTCCACTTT. Its protein product is CASSENWQGPSPLHF.

This clone has more than one count but fewer than ten. The J gene is TRBJ1-6, the V gene TRBV19, with unresolved D. Germline values: CDR1 LNHDA, CDR2 SQIVND (reference sequence). The CDR3 is made up of 16 amino acids. V shed 5 bases and J shed 9 bases, with 20 bases lying between them. This CDR3 is CASSLARGGSGSPLHF. The CDR3 DNA sequence: TGTGCCAGTAGTCTCGCACGGGGAGGATCGGGTTCACCCCTCCACTTT.

This chain links TRBV6-5 with TRBJ1-1; D perhaps matches TRBD1 (5 bases). V dropped 5 bases and J dropped 0 bases, with 13 bases sitting between them. The CDR3 is 15 amino acids. Germline-derived CDR1 and CDR2 are MNHEY and SVGAGI. CDR3 coding DNA: TGTGCCAGCAGTCTTGGGGGGGGGTTGAACACTGAAGCTTTCTTT. Amino acid sequence: CASSLGGGLNTEAFF.

This clone has a single count. V is TRBV6-6 and J is TRBJ2-3; 8 bases line up with TRBD2. J was trimmed by 6 bases and V by 6 bases; bases with no gene match: 11. The CDR3 loop spans 15 amino acids. Germline-derived CDR1 and CDR2 are MNHNY and SVGAGI (reference sequence). The CDR3 nucleotides read TGTGCCAGCAGCCCCAGCGGGAGAACAGGGGATACGCAGTATTTT. Residues: CASSPSGRTGDTQYF.

This rearrangement joins TRBV3-1 (or the pseudogene TRBV3-2) to TRBJ1-1, with 7 bases identical to TRBD1. This CDR3 contains 14 residues. The junction had 7 bases not matched to a gene; V was cut back by 5 bases and J by 4 bases. Per the germline V gene, CDR1 is LGHDT and CDR2 is YNNKEL (reference sequence). CDR3 amino acids: CASSSGQVGTEAFF. The CDR3 region has the DNA TGTGCCAGCAGCTCAGGACAGGTCGGCACTGAAGCTTTCTTT.

V is TRBV5-8 and J is TRBJ1-5; D not certain. V was clipped by 3 bases and J by 3 bases, with 10 bases between them. The CDR3 covers 14 residues. Germline CDR1 is SGHTS and CDR2 is YDEGEE. In nucleotides, the CDR3 is TGTGCCAGCAGCTCAACCGGACTCAATCAGCCCCAGCATTTT. Amino acids: CASSSTGLNQPQHF.

J is TRBJ1-1 and V is TRBV21-1; the table calls TRBD1, which could not be checked here. TRBV21-1 is given as a pseudogene. This CDR3 has 17 residues. The chain's CDR3 is CASSTGREQGRNTEAFF. CDR3 bases: TGTGCCAGCAGCACAGGAAGGGAACAGGGCCGGAACACTGAAGCTTTCTTT.

The DNA for the CDR3 is TGTGCCAGCAGCCTCCGACTAGCGGGAGACACCGGGGAGCTGTTTTTT. The encoded protein is CASSLRLAGDTGELFF. V is TRBV7-6 and J is TRBJ2-2, with TRBD2 matching 12 bases. Germline values: CDR1 SGHVS, CDR2 FNYEAQ. The CDR3 extends over 16 amino acids. The V gene end was trimmed by 5 bases and the J gene end by 3 bases; junction bases not matched to a gene: 4.

The chain carries TRBV18 and TRBJ2-7; TRBD2 is a possible D gene (6 bases). The CDR3 extends over 16 amino acids. V gave up 3 bases and J gave up 1 base, with 16 bases separating them. CDR1 and CDR2 (germline): KGHSH, LQKENI. CDR3 DNA sequence: TGTGCCAGCTCACCGGGGTCCGGGAGACGATCCTACGAGCAGTACTTC. Residues: CASSPGSGRRSYEQYF.

The chain is built from TRBV18 and TRBJ2-1; D gene unclear. Trimming cost V 1 base and J 0 bases, with 7 bases left between them. The germline V gene encodes CDR1 KGHSH and CDR2 LQKENI. The CDR3 has 15 amino acids. CDR3 coding DNA: TGTGCCAGCTCACCACAGGAGAGCTCCTACAATGAGCAGTTCTTC. Its protein product is CASSPQESSYNEQFF.

The chain joins TRBV5-8 to TRBJ1-2, with 10 bases that match TRBD1. V shed 1 base and J 5 bases; nucleotides not matched to a gene: 5. The CDR3 covers 15 residues. CDR1 SGHTS and CDR2 YDEGEE come from the germline V gene. In DNA, the CDR3 is TGTGCCAGCAGCTTGAGACGACAGGGGGCGTATGGCTACACCTTC. It translates to CASSLRRQGAYGYTF.

The genes are TRBV6-5 and TRBJ2-7; 7 bases match TRBD2. CDR1 and CDR2 (germline): MNHEY, SVGAGI. V lost 7 bases, J lost 8 bases, and 14 bases stayed unmatched. The CDR3 is made up of 14 amino acids. In DNA form, the CDR3 reads TGTGCCAGCAAGGACCCCGGCGGGAGTCGCCAGCAGTACTTC. This codes for CASKDPGGSRQQYF.

This chain connects TRBV4-2 to TRBJ1-2; D uncertain. Germline values: CDR1 LGHNA, CDR2 YNFKEQ. Deletions cut 3 bases from V and 4 bases from J, with 3 bases between. The CDR3 length is 11 residues. CDR3 sequence (DNA): TGTGCCAGCAGCCAGAGCTATGGCTACACCTTC. This translates into CASSQSYGYTF.

This chain joins TRBV19 and TRBJ1-1, with D maybe TRBD1 (6 bases). CDR1 and CDR2 from the germline V gene are LNHDA and SQIVND (reference sequence). V lost 2 bases to trimming and J lost 4 bases, with 11 bases between them. The CDR3 extends over 14 amino acids. In DNA, the CDR3 is TGTGCCAGTAGTATACCCCCCAGGGGCACTGAAGCTTTCTTT. This codes for CASSIPPRGTEAFF.

The rearrangement links TRBV13 to TRBJ2-1, with D possibly being TRBD1 (8 bases). V lost 3 bases, J lost 4 bases, and 19 bases lay in between. This CDR3 has 17 residues. Per the germline V gene, CDR1 is PRHDT and CDR2 is FYEKMQ (reference sequence). CDR3 nucleotide sequence: TGTGCCAGCAGCTTCTCCCGATACAGGGGGGGATACAATGAGCAGTTCTTC. Its protein is CASSFSRYRGGYNEQFF.

The rearrangement uses TRBV5-4 and TRBJ1-2; 8 bases fit TRBD1. V lost 2 bases to trimming and J lost 12 bases; unmatched junction nucleotides: 6. Germline V gene lookup returns CDR1 SGHNT and CDR2 YYREEE (reference sequence). The CDR3 is made up of 12 amino acids. In DNA form, the CDR3 reads TGTGCCAGCAGCTTTGGACAGGGCTTAAACACCTTC. Protein sequence: CASSFGQGLNTF.

This chain uses TRBV6-5 with TRBJ1-6; the D gene is possibly TRBD1 (6 bases). Trimming shortened V by 4 bases and J by 9 bases, and 16 bases separated the two germline ends. This CDR3 contains 15 residues. Germline V gene lookup returns CDR1 MNHEY and CDR2 SVGAGI. CDR3 amino acids: CASSFPRGAFSPLHF. In DNA, the CDR3 is TGTGCCAGCAGTTTCCCACGGGGGGCTTTTTCACCCCTCCACTTT.

The V call is TRBV3-1 (or the pseudogene TRBV3-2), the J call TRBJ2-7; D uncertain. Trimming cost V 3 bases and J 1 base, with 13 bases left between them. Germline V gives CDR1 LGHDT, CDR2 YNNKEL (reference sequence). The CDR3 runs to 15 residues. The CDR3 is CASSQAGSSSYEQYF. In DNA, the CDR3 is TGTGCCAGCAGCCAGGCCGGGTCATCATCCTACGAGCAGTACTTC.

The V and J genes are TRBV3-1 (or the pseudogene TRBV3-2) and TRBJ2-7; D is possibly TRBD1 (6 bases). This CDR3 is built from 15 residues. Germline V lookup: CDR1 LGHDT, CDR2 YNNKEL (reference sequence). V lost 1 base, J lost 6 bases, and 16 bases lay in between. The CDR3 bases are TGTGCCAGCAGCCAAGTTGCAGGGGTAGGTCGCGAGCAGTACTTC. Translated: CASSQVAGVGREQYF.

The count of this clone is one. As DNA, the CDR3 is TGTGCCAGCAGTGAACGCAGGGGAAGGAACACTGAAGCTTTCTTT. Translated: CASSERRGRNTEAFF. This chain connects TRBV6-1 to TRBJ1-1, with D maybe TRBD1 (6 bases). In germline, CDR1 is MNHNS, CDR2 SASEGT. The V and J ends lost 2 bases and 1 base respectively, with 11 bases between them. CDR3 length: 15 residues.

This clone showed up just a few times. This chain connects TRBV28 to TRBJ1-2; 10 bases fit TRBD1. Trimming took 6 bases from V and 5 from J; bases not matched to a gene: 9. This CDR3 is built from 15 residues. From germline, CDR1 is MDHEN and CDR2 SYDVKM. CDR3 bases: TGTGCCAGCAGAGACCGGGACAGGGGATTTTATGGCTACACCTTC. This codes for CASRDRDRGFYGYTF.

J is TRBJ2-7 and V is TRBV6-5; 7 bases align to TRBD1. Germline V lookup: CDR1 MNHEY, CDR2 SVGAGI. The CDR3 is made up of 14 amino acids. The junction had 13 bases not matched to a gene; V was cut back by 8 bases and J by 6 bases. The CDR3 region is CASRSQGVFGEQYF. The CDR3 coding sequence is TGTGCCAGCCGGTCCCAGGGGGTATTCGGCGAGCAGTACTTC.

This sequence joins TRBV27 and TRBJ2-6; tentatively, D is TRBD1 (5 bases). CDR1 is MNHEY, CDR2 SMNVEV, per germline (reference sequence). Trimming stripped 6 bases from V and 3 bases from J, with 12 bases between. This CDR3 comprises 15 residues. The chain's CDR3 is CASRKDSIGANVLTF. The CDR3 bases are TGTGCCAGCAGAAAAGACAGCATTGGGGCCAACGTCCTGACTTTC. The variable domain in full, completed from reference TRBV27 and TRBJ2-6, reads EAQVTQNPRYLITVTGKKLTVTCSQNMNHEYMSWYRQDPGLGLRQIYYSMNVEVTDKGDVPEGYKVSRKEKRNFPLILESPSPNQTSLYFCASRKDSIGANVLTFGAGSRLTVL.

The rearrangement joins TRBV15 to TRBJ2-2; 9 positions agree with TRBD2. Trimming at V came to 1 base and at J to 5 bases, leaving 14 bases not matched to a gene. CDR1 is LNHNV, CDR2 YYDKDF, per germline (reference sequence). The CDR3 spans 19 residues. This CDR3 is CATSRALGREGRLTGELFF. The DNA of the CDR3 is TGTGCCACCAGCAGAGCCCTTGGGCGGGAGGGCCGGTTGACCGGGGAGCTGTTTTTT.

The V and J genes are TRBV14 and TRBJ1-6; D uncertain. With 4 bases removed from V and 9 bases from J, the gap between germline ends came to 7 bases. The length of the CDR3 is 12 residues. Germline V CDR1 and CDR2: SGHDN, FVKESK. CDR3 DNA sequence: TGTGCCAGCAGCCCGCGCTTTTCACCCCTCCACTTT. Amino acids: CASSPRFSPLHF.

The chain combines TRBV2 with TRBJ2-1; tentative D call: TRBD2 (6 bases). The V end lost 6 bases, the J end lost 9 bases, and 21 bases lay between the germline ends. This CDR3 contains 15 residues. Per germline, CDR1 SNHLY and CDR2 FYNNEI. The CDR3 region has the DNA TGTGCCAGCAGCACCGGGACTCTGTCGAGGAGTGAGCAGTTCTTC. Translating gives CASSTGTLSRSEQFF. Full variable domain (missing parts from reference TRBV2 and TRBJ2-1): EPEVTQTPSHQVTQMGQEVILRCVPISNHLYFYWYRQILGQKVEFLVSFYNNEISEKSEIFDDQFSVERPDGSNFTLKIRSTKLEDSAMYFCASSTGTLSRSEQFFGPGTRLTVL.

The gene calls are TRBV2 and TRBJ1-4, with 7 bases that match TRBD1. CDR1 is SNHLY, CDR2 FYNNEI, per germline. V lost 7 bases and J lost 3; bases outside the gene matches: 8. The CDR3 loop spans 15 amino acids. The CDR3 region is CASNLQGVSNEKLFF. The DNA of the CDR3 is TGTGCCAGCAACCTTCAGGGGGTATCTAATGAAAAACTGTTTTTT.

V gene TRBV10-1 combines with J gene TRBJ1-1, with TRBD1 as a possible D gene (6 bases). V was trimmed by 6 bases and J by 0 bases, leaving 11 bases between them. CDR1 is WNHNN and CDR2 is SYGVQD in the germline V gene (reference sequence). The CDR3 has 14 residues. CDR3 sequence reads: CASSRDIMNTEAFF. In DNA form, the CDR3 reads TGCGCCAGCAGCCGGGACATCATGAACACTGAAGCTTTCTTT.

This clone was seen a handful of times. This rearrangement joins TRBV3-1 (or the pseudogene TRBV3-2) to TRBJ2-5; 8 bases agree with TRBD2. J was trimmed by 0 bases and V by 2 bases; bases with no gene match: 5. Germline-derived CDR1 and CDR2 are LGHDT and YNNKEL (reference sequence). The CDR3 spans 16 residues. DNA for the CDR3: TGTGCCAGCAGCCAAAGGGAGCGGGGGTACCAAGAGACCCAGTACTTC. Residues: CASSQRERGYQETQYF.

V and J are TRBV7-2 and TRBJ2-7, with a tentative D call TRBD1 (6 bases). CDR1 SGHTA and CDR2 FQGNSA come from the germline V gene. There are 15 residues in the CDR3. The V end was cut by 4 bases, the J end by 1 base, with 14 bases between. The CDR3 sequence: CASSYDRNPSYEQYF. The CDR3 nucleotides read TGTGCCAGCAGCTACGACAGGAATCCATCCTACGAGCAGTACTTC.